The sequence of this T cell receptor (beta chain) was determined in a study of T cell changes during pregnancy in multiple sclerosis. Sequenced by immunoSEQ multiplex PCR; TCRdb stores in-frame clones only, minus some. The sample contains tens of thousands of clones, around 94% of which appear only once. With 7 bases removed from V and 8 bases from J, the gap between germline ends came to 14 bases. The CDR3 has 12 residues. Germline V lookup: CDR1 SNHLY, CDR2 FYNNEI. The chain couples TRBV2 to TRBJ1-2; D may be TRBD1 (5 bases). Specimen: peripheral blood. This receptor was obtained from a female donor with multiple sclerosis, enrolled in a pregnancy study. CDR3 in amino acids: CASTEGVEGYTF. CDR3 coding DNA: TGTGCCAGCACGGAAGGGGTGGAGGGCTACACCTTC. Full variable domain (rest looked up from reference TRBV2 and TRBJ1-2): EPEVTQTPSHQVTQMGQEVILRCVPISNHLYFYWYRQILGQKVEFLVSFYNNEISEKSEIFDDQFSVERPDGSNFTLKIRSTKLEDSAMYFCASTEGVEGYTFGSGTRLTVV.